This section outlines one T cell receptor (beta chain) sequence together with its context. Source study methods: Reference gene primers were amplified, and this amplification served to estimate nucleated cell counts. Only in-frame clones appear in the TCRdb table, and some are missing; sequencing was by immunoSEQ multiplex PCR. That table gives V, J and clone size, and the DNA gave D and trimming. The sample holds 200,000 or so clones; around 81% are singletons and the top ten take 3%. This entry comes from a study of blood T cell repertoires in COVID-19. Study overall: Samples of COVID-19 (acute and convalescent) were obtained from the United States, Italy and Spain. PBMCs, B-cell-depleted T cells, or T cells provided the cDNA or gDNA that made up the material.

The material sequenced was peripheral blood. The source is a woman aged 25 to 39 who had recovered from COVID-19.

CDR3 loop: CASSQGWAGGAGEKLFF. CDR3 DNA: TGCGCCAGCAGCCAAGGGTGGGCGGGTGGCGCGGGTGAAAAACTGTTTTTT. V and J are TRBV4-1 and TRBJ1-4, with D hard to call. This CDR3 comprises 17 residues. Looked up from germline, CDR1 is MGHRA and CDR2 is YSYEKL. V lost 1 base, J lost 7 bases, and 19 bases lay in between.